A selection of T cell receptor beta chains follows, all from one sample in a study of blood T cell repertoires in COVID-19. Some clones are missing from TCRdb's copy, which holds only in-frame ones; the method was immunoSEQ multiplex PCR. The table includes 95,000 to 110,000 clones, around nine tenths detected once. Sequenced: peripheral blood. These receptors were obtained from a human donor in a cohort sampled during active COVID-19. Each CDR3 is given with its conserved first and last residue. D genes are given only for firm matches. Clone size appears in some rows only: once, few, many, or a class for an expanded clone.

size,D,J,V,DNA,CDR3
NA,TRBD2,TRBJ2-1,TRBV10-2,TGCGCCAGCCGGGGACTAGACTACAATGAGCAGTTCTTC,CASRGLDYNEQFF
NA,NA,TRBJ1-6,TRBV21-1,TGTGCCAGCAGCAAAGAGAGGGCAGAAAATTCACCCCTCCACTTT,CASSKERAENSPLHF
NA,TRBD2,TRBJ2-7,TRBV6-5,TGTGCCAGCAACCAATCTCCTAGCGGCCTCTTCGAGCAGTACTTC,CASNQSPSGLFEQYF
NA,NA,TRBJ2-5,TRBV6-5,TGTGCCAGCAGCCGCGGTGTTAGCGGACAAGAGACCCAGTACTTC,CASSRGVSGQETQYF
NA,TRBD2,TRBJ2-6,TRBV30,TGTGCCTGGACTAGCGGGATGTCTGGGCCCAACGTCCTGACTTTC,CAWTSGMSGPNVLTF
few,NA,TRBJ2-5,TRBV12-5,TGTGCTAGTGCTACCCAGTCAGGGGCCCAGTACTTC,CASATQSGAQYF
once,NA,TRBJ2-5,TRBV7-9,TGTGCCAGCAGCTTAGCGAGTCTCCCAGCGGACCAAGAGACCCAGTACTTC,CASSLASLPADQETQYF
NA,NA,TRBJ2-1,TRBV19,TGTGCCAGTAGCACAGGGTTCGATGAGCAGTTCTTC,CASSTGFDEQFF
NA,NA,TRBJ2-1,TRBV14,TGTGCCAGCAGTCCTTGGACTACCTACAATGAGCAGTTCTTC,CASSPWTTYNEQFF
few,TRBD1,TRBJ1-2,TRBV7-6,TGTGCCAGCAGCTCGGCACAGGGGGCAAACGGTGGCTACACCTTC,CASSSAQGANGGYTF
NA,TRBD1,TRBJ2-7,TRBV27,TGTGCCAGCAGCATGTTATACAGACAGGGGGACGAGCAGTACTTC,CASSMLYRQGDEQYF
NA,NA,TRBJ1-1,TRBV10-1,TGCGCCAGCAGTGAGCCGAAGGGGGTGAACACTGAAGCTTTCTTT,CASSEPKGVNTEAFF
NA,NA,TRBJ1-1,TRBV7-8,TGTGCCAGCAGCCCCTATACCGAAGCTTTCTTT,CASSPYTEAFF
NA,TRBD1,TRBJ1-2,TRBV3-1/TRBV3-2,TGTGCCAGCAGCCCATTCGGACAGGCGGGGTATGGCTACACCTTC,CASSPFGQAGYGYTF
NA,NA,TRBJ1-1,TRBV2,TGTGCCAGCAGTGAAGAGGAGACTACAAGCTTGGCTTTCTTT,CASSEEETTSLAFF
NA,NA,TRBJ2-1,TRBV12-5,TGTGCTAGTGGTTTGGTACTGGAGGGAATGTCCTACAATGAGCAGTTCTTC,CASGLVLEGMSYNEQFF
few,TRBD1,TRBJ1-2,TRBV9,TGTGCAGACCCCCCGGACAGGGAAACTTTCAACTATGGCTACACCTTC,CADPPDRETFNYGYTF
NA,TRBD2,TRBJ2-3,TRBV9,TGTGCCAGCAGCGTACTTGCGACTAGCGGGAGCACAGATACGCAGTATTTT,CASSVLATSGSTDTQYF
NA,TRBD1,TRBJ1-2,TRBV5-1,TGCGCCAGCAGCTTGACGTCAGGGGGAAGCTATGGCTACACCTTC,CASSLTSGGSYGYTF
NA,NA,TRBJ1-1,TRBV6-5,TGTGCCAGCAGTTACTCGGTGAGATTGAACACTGAAGCTTTCTTT,CASSYSVRLNTEAFF
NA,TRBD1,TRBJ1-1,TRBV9,TGTGCCAGCAGCGTGCGAGATAACAGGGGTGCTTTCTTT,CASSVRDNRGAFF
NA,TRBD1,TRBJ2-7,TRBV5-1,TGCGCCAGCAGCTGGTCCGGGACAGGGGCCTACGAGCAGTACTTC,CASSWSGTGAYEQYF
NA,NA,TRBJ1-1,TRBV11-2,TGTGCCAGCAGCTGGGGACATGCGAACACTGAAGCTTTCTTT,CASSWGHANTEAFF
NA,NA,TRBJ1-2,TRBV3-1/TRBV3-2,TGTGCCAGCAGCGGGGCGAACTATGGCTACACCTTC,CASSGANYGYTF
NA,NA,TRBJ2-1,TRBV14,TGTGCCAGCAGCCAAGTGGAGGAGGGGCTTTGGGGGCAGTTCTTC,CASSQVEEGLWGQFF
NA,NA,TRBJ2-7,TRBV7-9,TGTGCCAGCAGCATCCAGGACTACGAGCAGTACTTC,CASSIQDYEQYF
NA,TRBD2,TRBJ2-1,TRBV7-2,TGTGCCAGCAGCTTTAGCCCAGCGGCCCGAGCGGGGAACTACAATGAGCAGTTCTTC,CASSFSPAARAGNYNEQFF
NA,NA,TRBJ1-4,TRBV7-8,TGTGCCAGCAGCTTAAGGGGGTTGGGTGAAAAACTGTTTTTT,CASSLRGLGEKLFF
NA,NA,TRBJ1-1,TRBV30,TGTGCCTGGAGTCCAACAGGGTCAGCAGCGGCTGAAGCTTTCTTT,CAWSPTGSAAAEAFF
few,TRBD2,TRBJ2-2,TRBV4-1,TGCGCCAGCAGCCAAGAACGGGGGGGCCGTTTCGGGGAGCTGTTTTTT,CASSQERGGRFGELFF
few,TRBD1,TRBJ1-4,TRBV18,TGTGCCAGCTCACCAATCCAGGGGGCTGGAACTAATGAAAAACTGTTTTTT,CASSPIQGAGTNEKLFF
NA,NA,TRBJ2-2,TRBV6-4,TGTGCCGGGCCGTTGGAGGGCGAGACCGGGGAGCTGTTTTTT,CAGPLEGETGELFF
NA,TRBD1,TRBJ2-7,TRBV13,TGTGCCAGCAGCTTAGGGACAGGGCTTGGGGAGCAGTACTTC,CASSLGTGLGEQYF
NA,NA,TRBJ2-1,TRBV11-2,TGTGCCAGCAGCTCCCTCGAAGGGGGTGAGCAGTTCTTC,CASSSLEGGEQFF
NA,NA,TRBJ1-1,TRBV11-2,TGTGCCAGCAGCTTACTACAGGGCCCCGCTTTCTTT,CASSLLQGPAFF
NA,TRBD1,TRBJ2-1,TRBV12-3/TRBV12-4,TGTGCCACGCGTTCAGACAGGGAGTTCTTC,CATRSDREFF
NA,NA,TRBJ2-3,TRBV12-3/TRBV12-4,TGTGCCAGCAGATACACAGATACGCAGTATTTT,CASRYTDTQYF
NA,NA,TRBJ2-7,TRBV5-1,TGCGCCAGCAGCTTGGAGGGGGATTCCTACGAGCAGTACTTC,CASSLEGDSYEQYF
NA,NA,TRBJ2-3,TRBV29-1,TGCAGCGTTGTGAGACAGATAACAGATACGCAGTATTTT,CSVVRQITDTQYF
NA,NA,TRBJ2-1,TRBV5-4,TGTGCCAGCAGCTTGGAGCTACTCGGGTACAATGAGCAGTTCTTC,CASSLELLGYNEQFF
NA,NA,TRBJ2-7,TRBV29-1,TGCAGCGTTGACAGCGGATACTCCTACGAGCAGTACTTC,CSVDSGYSYEQYF